The 5 T cell receptor beta chains reported below all come from one sample, sequenced in a study of blood T cell repertoires in COVID-19. TCRdb's table, derived via immunoSEQ multiplex PCR, lists solely in-frame clones and lacks some. The sample has a few hundred thousand clones, 89% seen once. Sequenced material: PBMCs or T cells enriched from blood (not recorded which). The receptors come from a woman in her 30s who had recovered from COVID-19.

This clone was seen only a few times. The chain has TRBV7-6 and TRBJ2-5, with D perhaps matching TRBD1 (5 bases). The V gene's germline CDR1 is SGHVS and CDR2 FNYEAQ. V was pared by 5 bases and J by 2 bases, with 15 bases between. The CDR3 is 15 residues long. Here the CDR3 DNA reads TGTGCCAGCAGCGTAGGTGGGGCTATTCAAGAGACCCAGTACTTC. Translation: CASSVGGAIQETQYF.

V gene TRBV29-1 combines with J gene TRBJ1-2, with 7 bases that match TRBD1. The germline V gene encodes CDR1 SQVTM and CDR2 ANQGSEA. The CDR3 is 14 residues long. The J segment lost 8 bases and the V segment lost 7 bases, leaving 16 bases of the junction unmatched. This CDR3 is CSARVPGTVVGYTF. CDR3 nucleotides: TGCAGCGCCCGGGTCCCGGGGACAGTGGTAGGCTACACCTTC.

J is TRBJ2-5 and V is TRBV5-1; D is perhaps TRBD1 (5 bases). From germline, CDR1 is SGHRS and CDR2 YFSETQ. Trimming removed 0 bases from V and 4 bases from J, with 13 bases in between. The CDR3 runs 15 residues. In DNA form, the CDR3 reads TGCGCCAGCAGCTTGGTACCGCAAAGGGGAGAGACCCAGTACTTC. It translates to CASSLVPQRGETQYF.

The V and J genes are TRBV5-1 and TRBJ2-1, with TRBD2 as a possible D gene (5 bases). Trimming stripped 0 bases from V and 7 bases from J, with 8 bases between. Germline CDR1 reads SGHRS; CDR2 reads YFSETQ. CDR3 length: 13 residues. CDR3 residues: CASSLVRGNEQFF. The CDR3 bases are TGCGCCAGCAGCTTGGTAAGAGGGAATGAGCAGTTCTTC.

The genes are TRBV10-2 and TRBJ2-3, with D hard to call. The V end lost 6 bases, the J end lost 4 bases, and 5 bases lay between the germline ends. Germline CDR1 is WSHSY and CDR2 is SAAADI. There are 11 residues in the CDR3. The CDR3 nucleotides read TGCGCCAGCAGCCACTCAGATACGCAGTATTTT. It codes for CASSHSDTQYF.